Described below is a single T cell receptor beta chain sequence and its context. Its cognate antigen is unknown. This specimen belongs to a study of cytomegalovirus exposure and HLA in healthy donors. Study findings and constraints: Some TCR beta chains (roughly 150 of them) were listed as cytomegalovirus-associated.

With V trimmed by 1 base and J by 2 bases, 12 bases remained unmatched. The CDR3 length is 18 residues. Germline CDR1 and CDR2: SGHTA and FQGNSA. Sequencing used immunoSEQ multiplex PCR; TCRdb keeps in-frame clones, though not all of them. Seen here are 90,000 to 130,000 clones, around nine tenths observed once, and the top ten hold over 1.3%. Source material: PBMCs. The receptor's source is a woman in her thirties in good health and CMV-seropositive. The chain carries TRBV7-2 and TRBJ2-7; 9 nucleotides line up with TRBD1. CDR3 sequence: CASSLGEYRGQAPYEQYF. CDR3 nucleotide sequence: TGTGCCAGCAGCTTAGGAGAATACAGGGGGCAGGCCCCCTACGAGCAGTACTTC.